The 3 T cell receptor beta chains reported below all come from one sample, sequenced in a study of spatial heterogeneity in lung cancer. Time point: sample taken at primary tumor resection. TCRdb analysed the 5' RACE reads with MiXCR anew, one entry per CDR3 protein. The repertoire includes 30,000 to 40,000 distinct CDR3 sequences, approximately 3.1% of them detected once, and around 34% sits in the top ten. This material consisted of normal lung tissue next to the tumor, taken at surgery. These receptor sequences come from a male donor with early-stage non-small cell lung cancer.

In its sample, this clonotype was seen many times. The CDR3 is CASSPLGAGGNSPLHF. CDR3 nucleotides: TGTGCCAGCAGCCCCTTAGGGGCAGGAGGGAATTCACCCCTCCACTTT. The chain uses TRBV7-9 and TRBJ1-6; D may be TRBD1 (5 bases). The CDR3 totals 16 residues. Per the germline V gene, CDR1 is SEHNR and CDR2 is FQNEAQ (reference sequence). V lost 5 bases to trimming and J lost 7 bases, with 18 bases between them. The complete variable domain, with remaining parts taken from reference TRBV7-9 and TRBJ1-6, reads DTGVSQNPRHKITKRGQNVTFRCDPISEHNRLYWYRQTLGQGPEFLTYFQNEAQLEKSRLLSDRFSAERPKGSFSTLEIQRTEQGDSAMYLCASSPLGAGGNSPLHFGNGTRLTVT.

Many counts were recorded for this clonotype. CDR3 residues: CASSLFAHAEAFF. The CDR3 DNA reads TGTGCCAGCAGCTTATTTGCGCACGCAGAAGCTTTCTTT. This rearrangement joins TRBV11-2 to TRBJ1-1; D remains unclear. This CDR3 contains 13 residues. The germline V gene has CDR1 SGHAT and CDR2 FQNNGV. V was clipped by 2 bases and J by 8 bases, with 12 bases between them.

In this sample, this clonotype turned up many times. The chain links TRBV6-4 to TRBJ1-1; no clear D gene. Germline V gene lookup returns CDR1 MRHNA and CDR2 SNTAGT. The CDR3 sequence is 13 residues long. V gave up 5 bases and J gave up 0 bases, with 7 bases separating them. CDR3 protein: CASSTEMNTEAFF. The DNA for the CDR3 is TGTGCCAGCAGTACAGAGATGAACACTGAAGCTTTCTTT.